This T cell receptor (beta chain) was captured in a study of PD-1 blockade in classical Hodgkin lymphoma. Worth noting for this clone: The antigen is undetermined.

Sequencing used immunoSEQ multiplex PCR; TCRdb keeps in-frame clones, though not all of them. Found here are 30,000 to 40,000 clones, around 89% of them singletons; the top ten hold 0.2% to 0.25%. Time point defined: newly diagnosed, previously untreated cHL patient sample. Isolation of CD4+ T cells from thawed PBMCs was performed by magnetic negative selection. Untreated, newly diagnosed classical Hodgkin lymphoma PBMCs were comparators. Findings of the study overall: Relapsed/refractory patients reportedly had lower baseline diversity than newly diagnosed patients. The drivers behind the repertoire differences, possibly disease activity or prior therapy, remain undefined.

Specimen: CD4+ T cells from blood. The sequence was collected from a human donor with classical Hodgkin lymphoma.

CDR3 protein: CASSFPPGGGNTGELFF. In DNA, the CDR3 is TGTGCCAGCAGTTTCCCCCCAGGGGGAGGGAACACCGGGGAGCTGTTTTTT. The genes are TRBV28 and TRBJ2-2; possible D gene TRBD1, 7 bases. The CDR3 has 17 amino acids. Between the trimmed V and J ends, which lost 3 bases and 1 base, there was a span of 15 bases. Germline V CDR1 and CDR2: MDHEN, SYDVKM.